This T cell receptor beta chain came from a study of T-cell memory formation after mild COVID-19 (dated by TCRdb to the early 2020s). In terms of the full investigation: TCR sequence clusters from the two donors were largely donor specific. T-cell clones expanding and contracting after mild COVID-19 in two donors were tracked by longitudinal TCRalpha and TCRbeta repertoire sequencing. The cohort comprised two young, previously healthy adult volunteers, one female and one male. Study-wide conclusions, independent of this receptor: SARS-CoV-2 specificity of the second-wave clones peaking on day 37 was not confirmed. The detection of some responding clones in pre-infection memory suggests that pre-existing cross-reactive memory T cells joined the SARS-CoV-2 response. Contracting CD4+ clones appeared mostly in the CM and EM memory subsets, whereas CD8+ clones were enriched in EMRA. From day 15 to 85, contracting clones showed balanced CD4/CD8 phenotypes, whereas a second wave of clones that expanded from day 15 to 37 leaned towards CD4+. The study included only a couple of mild cases, and larger cohorts that include severe cases with pre-infection samples were judged to be necessary.

In the case of this clonotype: It has no known antigen specificity. Per-base quality was not reported, and no clone a single base away is much larger than it.

Ficoll-Paque density gradient centrifugation was used to isolate PBMCs. The listed sequencing device is Illumina NovaSeq 6000. Using 5'RACE with constant-segment primers, TCRalpha and TCRbeta cDNA libraries were constructed, with sample barcodes and unique molecular identifiers added in the process. RNA was extracted from every sample with Trizol reagent. Libraries were amplified in two PCR steps, with a second sample barcode and Illumina TruSeq adapters added in the second step. Libraries were sequenced on an Illumina NovaSeq with 2 x 150 bp paired-end reads. Regarding the original processing steps: Reads were demultiplexed and collapsed into UMI-guided consensus sequences with migec v1.2.7. Using mixcr v2.1.11, UMI consensuses were aligned to TRA and TRB V and J templates and then assembled into clonotypes. A clonotype was counted as expanded or contracted only when both edgeR and NoisET called the clonotype significant, with the noise models trained on biological replicates. For edgeR calls, the cutoffs were a false discovery rate-adjusted p below 0.01 and a log2 fold-change threshold of 1. PCA with hierarchical clustering of max-normalized trajectories of the 1000 most abundant clonotypes was used as exploratory dynamics analysis. The CD4 or CD8 phenotype of responding clones was assigned using the separately sequenced CD4+ and CD8+ repertoires. TCRdb reanalyzed the raw reads on its own, using fastp at Q25 for trimming and MiXCR for clone calling, and kept in-frame beta chains. Under each unique CDR3 protein, matching rows form one entry showing the most common genes and DNA. The V and J calls and clone size are TCRdb's, not the authors'. This sample is represented by about 110,000 distinct CDR3 sequences; about 20% of them were singletons. The ten top clones hold roughly 40% of the sample.

Between the V and J ends, shortened by 0 bases and 5 bases respectively, the junction contains 7 bases. From its cysteine to its phenylalanine, the CDR3 spans 13 amino acids. Only the CDR3 DNA is retained, 39 bases long and in frame from the first base. The germline V gene (reference sequence) supplies CDR1 PRHDT and CDR2 FYEKMQ. The V and J segments used are TRBV13 and TRBJ2-5; no confident D gene assignment can be made. What was sequenced was PBMCs or a T cell subset sorted from them (not recorded which). This receptor was obtained from a man younger than 35 who had mild COVID-19 (a few samples of this study predate the infection). The sample titles of this study are shuffled in the database, so cell type and time point are left out; the donor was told from shared clones. The CDR3 reads CASSLGGLETQYF. The bases read TGTGCCAGCAGCTTAGGAGGGTTGGAGACCCAGTACTTC.